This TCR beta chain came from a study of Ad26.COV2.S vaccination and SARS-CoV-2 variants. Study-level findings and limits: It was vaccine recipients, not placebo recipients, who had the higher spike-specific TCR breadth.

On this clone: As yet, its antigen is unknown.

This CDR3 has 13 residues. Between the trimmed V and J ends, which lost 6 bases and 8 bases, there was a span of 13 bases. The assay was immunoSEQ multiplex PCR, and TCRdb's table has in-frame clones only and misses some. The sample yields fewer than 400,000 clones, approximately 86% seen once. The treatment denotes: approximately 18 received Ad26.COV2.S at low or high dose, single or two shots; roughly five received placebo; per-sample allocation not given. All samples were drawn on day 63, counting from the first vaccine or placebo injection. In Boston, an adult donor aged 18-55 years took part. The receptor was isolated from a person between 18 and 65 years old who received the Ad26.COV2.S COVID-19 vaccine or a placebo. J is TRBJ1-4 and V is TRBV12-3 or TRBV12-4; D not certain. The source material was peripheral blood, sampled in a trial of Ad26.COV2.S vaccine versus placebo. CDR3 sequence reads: CASSRHSVEKLFF. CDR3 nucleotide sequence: TGTGCCAGCAGCCGACATTCAGTAGAAAAACTGTTTTTT.